These 23 T cell receptor beta chains were all obtained from the same sample, sequenced in a study of blood T cell repertoires in COVID-19. Only in-frame clones appear in the TCRdb table, and some are missing; sequencing was by immunoSEQ multiplex PCR. The sample contains some 220,000 clones, about nine tenths of which appear only once. The sample taken for sequencing was peripheral blood. The receptors originated from a man aged 30-40 years with COVID-19, enrolled during active disease.

This rearrangement joins TRBV2 to TRBJ2-7; TRBD1 matches at 9 bases. The CDR3 has 15 residues. Germline V gene lookup returns CDR1 SNHLY and CDR2 FYNNEI. Trimming cost V 3 bases and J 7 bases; bases outside gene matches: 10. The DNA for the CDR3 is TGTGCCAGCAGTGATTGGGGACAGGGTCGGGGTGAGCAGTACTTC. It translates to CASSDWGQGRGEQYF.

The V call is TRBV23-1, the J call TRBJ1-1; the D gene is possibly TRBD1 (6 bases). TRBV23-1 is placed among ORFs of uncertain function. V lost 9 bases to trimming and J lost 3 bases, with 20 bases between them. The CDR3 consists of 15 residues. CDR3 region: CASLGAGGPYTEAFF. The CDR3 bases are TGCGCCAGTCTGGGGGCGGGGGGACCTTACACTGAAGCTTTCTTT.

The chain joins TRBV4-1 to TRBJ2-3; possible D gene TRBD2, 5 bases. In germline, CDR1 is MGHRA, CDR2 YSYEKL. The V gene lost 1 base and the J gene lost 10 bases, with 18 bases spanning the gap. There are 15 residues in the CDR3. Here the CDR3 DNA reads TGCGCCAGCAGCCAAGCTCCGGGGTCCAAGGCGTCGCAGTATTTT. Translating gives CASSQAPGSKASQYF.

The chain couples TRBV2 to TRBJ1-1, with TRBD1 matching 10 bases. The ends lost 7 bases at V and 1 base at J; junction bases unmatched: 6. From germline, CDR1 is SNHLY and CDR2 FYNNEI. The CDR3 extends over 15 amino acids. CDR3 residues: CASTGQGGENTEAFF. As DNA, the CDR3 is TGTGCCAGCACCGGACAGGGGGGGGAGAACACTGAAGCTTTCTTT. Full variable domain (outside the CDR3, taken from reference TRBV2 and TRBJ1-1): EPEVTQTPSHQVTQMGQEVILRCVPISNHLYFYWYRQILGQKVEFLVSFYNNEISEKSEIFDDQFSVERPDGSNFTLKIRSTKLEDSAMYFCASTGQGGENTEAFFGQGTRLTVV.

In regard to this clone: The junction departs from the called germline gene at one end, perhaps through a read error. The gene calls are TRBV6-1 and TRBJ1-5; 9 bases map to TRBD1. The CDR3 sequence is 17 residues long. CDR1 is MNHNS, CDR2 SASEGT, per germline. The DNA for the CDR3 is TGTGCCGGCAGTGAAGTTAGTACAGGGGGCGGCAATCAGCCCCAGCATTTT. As protein: CAGSEVSTGGGNQPQHF.

V gene TRBV25-1 combines with J gene TRBJ1-2; D gene unclear. CDR3 length equals 11 residues. V shed 8 bases and J shed 2 bases, with 6 bases lying between them. CDR1 and CDR2 from the germline V gene are MGHDK and SYGVNS. CDR3 nucleotide sequence: TGTGCCAGCGGAGAAAACTATGGCTACACCTTC. Its protein is CASGENYGYTF.

The chain uses TRBV19 and TRBJ1-5; the match to TRBD1 covers 11 bases. The ends lost 8 bases at V and 6 bases at J; junction bases unmatched: 6. Germline assignment: CDR1 LNHDA and CDR2 SQIVND (reference sequence). This CDR3 region has 14 residues. The CDR3 reads CASCGTGGSQPQHF. The CDR3 coding sequence is TGTGCCAGTTGTGGGACAGGGGGTAGTCAGCCCCAGCATTTT.

The V gene is TRBV11-2, the J gene TRBJ2-3; 8 bases are a match to TRBD1. Trimming cost V 1 base and J 7 bases; bases outside gene matches: 1. Germline CDR1 is SGHAT and CDR2 is FQNNGV. This CDR3 is 13 amino acids long. DNA for the CDR3: TGTGCCAGCAGCTTAGGGACAGGGAATACGCAGTATTTT. This sequence encodes CASSLGTGNTQYF.

This clone was seen just once. The gene calls are TRBV28 and TRBJ2-7; 11 bases match TRBD2. Trimming took 6 bases from V and 2 from J; bases not matched to a gene: 3. This CDR3 is built from 14 residues. Germline V gene data show CDR1 as MDHEN and CDR2 as SYDVKM. The CDR3 spells CASSTSGRTYEQYF. The CDR3 DNA reads TGTGCCAGCAGCACTAGCGGGAGAACCTACGAGCAGTACTTC.

This sequence joins TRBV11-2 and TRBJ1-1, with D unresolved. Germline V CDR1 and CDR2: SGHAT, FQNNGV. The germline V and J ends were trimmed by 3 bases and 6 bases, with 11 bases remaining between them. The CDR3 extends over 13 amino acids. The CDR3, as DNA: TGTGCCAGCAGCTTGGGAGGGATCCCTGAAGCTTTCTTT. It encodes CASSLGGIPEAFF. Together with reference TRBV11-2 and TRBJ1-1, the CDR3 gives the full variable domain: EAGVAQSPRYKIIEKRQSVAFWCNPISGHATLYWYQQILGQGPKLLIQFQNNGVVDDSQLPKDRFSAERLKGVDSTLKIQPAKLEDSAVYLCASSLGGIPEAFFGQGTRLTVV.

The CDR3 DNA is TGTGCCAGTAGCTTTAGCGGGGGGAACACCGGGGAGCTGTTTTTT. Its translation is CASSFSGGNTGELFF. The chain joins TRBV19 to TRBJ2-2, with TRBD2 matching over 9 bases. J gave up 1 base and V 6 bases, and 3 bases lay outside the gene matches. The CDR3 runs 15 residues. CDR1 is LNHDA, CDR2 SQIVND, per germline (reference sequence).

The rearrangement links TRBV6-5 to TRBJ1-5; TRBD1 agrees at 7 bases. There are 15 residues in the CDR3. Germline V gene lookup returns CDR1 MNHEY and CDR2 SVGAGI. The V gene end was trimmed by 5 bases and the J gene end by 3 bases; junction bases not matched to a gene: 7. The DNA of the CDR3 is TGTGCCAGCAGTACTACAGGGGCCCTCAATCAGCCCCAGCATTTT. Protein sequence: CASSTTGALNQPQHF.

The chain is built from TRBV19 and TRBJ1-5; 9 bases match TRBD1. Unmatched junction bases numbered 5, after V lost 8 bases and J lost 6 bases. Germline values: CDR1 LNHDA, CDR2 SQIVND (reference sequence). The CDR3 has 13 amino acids. The CDR3 bases are TGTGCCAGTGCCGGGACAGGGCGTCAGCCCCAGCATTTT. It encodes CASAGTGRQPQHF.

The genes are TRBV19 and TRBJ2-5, with D hard to call. Germline lookup yields CDR1 LNHDA and CDR2 SQIVND (reference sequence). The V and J ends lost 6 bases and 5 bases respectively, with 10 bases between them. CDR3 length: 12 residues. The CDR3 DNA is TGTGCCAGTAGACAGAGTGGTGAGACCCAGTACTTC. This translates into CASRQSGETQYF.

V and J are TRBV29-1 and TRBJ2-7; 10 bases agree with TRBD2. Germline V gene lookup returns CDR1 SQVTM and CDR2 ANQGSEA. The CDR3 is made up of 16 amino acids. The V gene end was trimmed by 5 bases and the J gene end by 3 bases; junction bases not matched to a gene: 13. CDR3 sequence reads: CSVSPLAGAGSYEQYF. The CDR3 nucleotides are TGCAGCGTTAGTCCGCTAGCGGGGGCCGGGAGCTACGAGCAGTACTTC.

The genes are TRBV7-2 and TRBJ1-1; D not resolved. This CDR3 is built from 17 residues. Per the germline V gene, CDR1 is SGHTA and CDR2 is FQGNSA. Trimming pared 2 bases from V and 5 bases from J, leaving 21 bases between. CDR3 nucleotides: TGTGCCAGCAGCTTATTGGAGTCCTCCCCCTTCCGAACTGAAGCTTTCTTT. Its protein is CASSLLESSPFRTEAFF.

This rearrangement joins TRBV11-3 to TRBJ2-7, with D possibly matching TRBD1 (5 bases). Trimming left V 4 bases short and J 5 bases short, with 12 bases between. Germline V gene lookup returns CDR1 SGHNT and CDR2 YENEEA. The CDR3 extends over 13 amino acids. The CDR3 DNA reads as TGTGCCAGCAGCTCTGCAGGGTCGGACGAGCAGTACTTC. It specifies CASSSAGSDEQYF.

The chain recombines TRBV7-3 with TRBJ2-2; 14 nucleotides line up with TRBD2. Germline V gene lookup returns CDR1 SGHTA and CDR2 FQGTGA. The CDR3 consists of 17 residues. V lost 6 bases and J lost 4; bases outside the gene matches: 7. CDR3 amino acids: CASREGLAGDLTGELFF. CDR3 nucleotides: TGTGCCAGCAGAGAGGGACTAGCGGGGGACCTCACCGGGGAGCTGTTTTTT.

This chain links TRBV9 with TRBJ2-1; 9 bases align to TRBD1. Trimming at V came to 4 bases and at J to 7 bases, leaving 12 bases not matched to a gene. The CDR3 has 16 amino acids. Germline CDR1 is SGDLS and CDR2 is YYNGEE. CDR3 DNA: TGTGCCAGCAGCACCATAGGACAGGGGTTGAGAAATGAGCAGTTCTTC. Amino acid sequence: CASSTIGQGLRNEQFF.

The chain uses TRBV5-4 and TRBJ2-5, with D perhaps matching TRBD2 (6 bases). CDR3 size: 15 residues. The germline gives CDR1 SGHNT, CDR2 YYREEE (reference sequence). Trimming took off 4 bases at V and 2 bases at J, with 15 bases between the two ends. CDR3 sequence reads: CASSLNLGGQETQYF. As DNA, the CDR3 is TGTGCCAGCAGCCTAAACTTGGGGGGTCAAGAGACCCAGTACTTC.

This clone was found once. DNA for the CDR3: TGCAGTGCTACGGGGTCCTATGGCTACACCTTC. Amino acids: CSATGSYGYTF. This sequence joins TRBV20-1 and TRBJ1-2, with no clear D. V lost 4 bases, J lost 4 bases, and 7 bases lay in between. Germline assignment: CDR1 DFQATT and CDR2 SNEGSKA (reference sequence). The CDR3 is made up of 11 amino acids.

The rearrangement links TRBV15 to TRBJ2-5; possible D gene TRBD2, 5 bases. Germline V lookup: CDR1 LNHNV, CDR2 YYDKDF (reference sequence). The V gene lost 0 bases and the J gene lost 0 bases, with 8 bases spanning the gap. The length of the CDR3 is 15 residues. CDR3 sequence (DNA): TGTGCCACCAGCAGAGATCGAGCGGACCAAGAGACCCAGTACTTC. Translating gives CATSRDRADQETQYF.

The chain has TRBV15 and TRBJ2-4; TRBD2 might be the D (6 bases). Trimming pared 0 bases from V and 6 bases from J, leaving 15 bases between. CDR3 length: 16 residues. CDR1 is LNHNV, CDR2 YYDKDF, per germline (reference sequence). The CDR3 protein is CATSRDLASGGNIQYF. The DNA for the CDR3 is TGTGCCACCAGCAGAGATCTCGCATCCGGGGGAAACATTCAGTACTTC.